This TCR beta chain was sequenced during a study of T cells in Graves' hyperthyroidism and ophthalmopathy (dated by TCRdb to about 2019). Context from the whole study: Peripheral blood samples were taken at initial diagnosis, before any treatment was given. A discovery cohort of approximately 97 patients, 43 with Graves' ophthalmopathy and 55 to 60 with stable Graves' hyperthyroidism, was used to find distinguishing TCR V-J signatures. An independent validation cohort of about 20 hyperthyroidism patients and more than 15 patients who later progressed to ophthalmopathy tested prospective prediction of ophthalmopathy. The roughly 91 discovery patients were randomly split 7:3 into training and test sets. Thyroid tissue and blood T-cell repertoires from six Graves' hyperthyroidism patients were also compared in the study. Once sampling was done, hyperthyroidism patients were given methimazole at a starting dose of 30 mg daily, whereas ophthalmopathy patients were given high-dose intravenous methylprednisolone. The paper reports TCR Vbeta CDR3 sequencing of 140 or so peripheral blood samples: some 44 ophthalmopathy, roughly 80 hyperthyroidism and roughly 17 progressor patients. Results the study describes overall, beyond this receptor: In cross-validation, a model built on a 13 V-J signature told ophthalmopathy apart from stable hyperthyroidism with 87.88% sensitivity and about 81% specificity, and in testing the same model reached 80%/75%. In validation, progression to ophthalmopathy was predicted by the model with almost 71% sensitivity and roughly 76% specificity, a median of roughly 6 months before onset. Most expanded thyroid clonotypes (frequency above 0.001) were also detected in blood, suggesting blood repertoires may reflect thyroid immune responses. Sample size was not statistically predetermined, and blinding of investigators to group allocation was not performed.

The TCR beta CDR3 regions were amplified from the RNA transcripts. For the first round of RT-PCR on the TCR CDR3, the HTBI primer set was used together with the Qiagen OneStep RT-PCR kit. Libraries were constructed in a second round of multiplex PCR, after which size selection and purification were performed. The libraries were sequenced on an Illumina HiSeq2000 using paired-end 100 bp reads. The authors processed their data as follows. SOAPnuke was used to process the raw data, throwing out any read that contained adapters or uncalled bases, had a mean Phred below 15, or lacked an exact constant-primer or identifier match. High-quality paired reads were merged using COPE v1.2.5, and each unique nucleotide sequence was defined as a clonotype. MiTCR v1.1 was used to align the clonotypes against IMGT TRBV, TRBD and TRBJ reference segments. Analysis was restricted to V-J combinations with a frequency above 0.0001, which covered about 99% of repertoires. The TCS score was defined as F50 (clonal expansion) divided by E x V (chaos), with BLOSUM62-based TCRdist calculated between CDR3 peptides within each V-J. Welch's t-statistics and random forest reduced 500 to 650 V-J features to roughly 13, which were used in a naive Bayes classifier (R e1071). Using fastp trimming at Q25 and MiXCR clonotype assembly, TCRdb reanalyzed the public sequencing data and kept in-frame beta chains. A single entry per CDR3 protein holds the most common genes and DNA from its merged rows. TCRdb's processing, not the authors' own work, is the source of the V and J calls. Within this sample are more than 450,000 distinct CDR3 sequences, with roughly 21% of them counted one time only. Clones ranked in the top ten supply approximately 50% of the sample.

Many counts were recorded for this clonotype. This clone's antigen is unknown. Base qualities are missing; no much larger clone stands one base away. Ophthalmopathy patients had moderately to severely active disease, Clinical Activity Score of at least 3, NOSPECS grade of at least 4, and duration under 3 months. Exclusion was applied to patients with uncontrolled infections, other autoimmune diseases, pregnancy or lactation. Diagnoses were based on clinical symptoms, serum thyroxine and TRAb, thyroid ultrasound and orbital computed tomography. PBMCs were separated from roughly 10 ml of fresh peripheral blood using Ficoll-Paque density gradient centrifugation. Total RNA was extracted using Trizol reagent, and RNA quality was assessed on an Agilent 2100 Bioanalyzer. V drops 0 bases and J drops 5 bases, leaving 16 bases in between. The CDR1 and CDR2 encoded by the germline V gene (reference sequence) are LNHNV and YYDKDF. The CDR3 runs 16 amino acids, cysteine and phenylalanine included. Kept here is only the CDR3 DNA, which spans 48 bases and is read in frame from base 1.

This clonotype was obtained from a man aged 35-49 years with Graves' ophthalmopathy. The chain links TRBV15 with TRBJ2-5, and TRBD1 may be the D gene, going by 5 matching bases. The specimen sequenced was blood. The CDR3 amino acid sequence is: CATSRDRAGNMETQYF. The DNA sequence is given as TGTGCCACCAGCAGAGATCGAGCAGGGAATATGGAGACCCAGTACTTC.